This T cell receptor (beta chain) is from a study of regulatory T cells in long-lasting Graves disease. The wider study: Graves' patients (newly diagnosed) had been on antithyroid drugs under 3 months.

Stated time point: newly diagnosed GD, antithyroid drugs for less than 3 months. PBMC RNA was the source of the TCR library. V was cut by 0 bases and J by 8 bases, with 14 bases left in between. The CDR3 spans 14 residues. Germline values: CDR1 DFQATT, CDR2 SNEGSKA (reference sequence). This clonotype was seen many times. Its matching antigen is unknown. Construction of TCR beta libraries relied on iRepertoire HTBI primers and on Arm-PCR targeting CDR3 regions. Using its own MiXCR run on the multiplex PCR reads, TCRdb lists one record per CDR3 protein. The sample yields about half a million distinct CDR3 sequences, around 12% seen once. General observations from the study: Persistent patients had more shared public clonotypes (fewer than 3,000) than new patients (just over 950).

The data were also submitted as part of a second study, on T cells in Graves' hyperthyroidism and ophthalmopathy. That paper adds: It was considered stable Graves' hyperthyroidism when ophthalmopathy did not progress within 18 months. Expanded thyroid clonotypes (above 0.001) were mostly also found in blood.

This TCR derives from a woman aged 25 to 39 with Graves disease. The chain has TRBV20-1 and TRBJ2-1; possible D gene TRBD2, 5 bases. Sequenced here: peripheral blood mononuclear cells (PBMCs), sampled at new diagnosis, from a patient treated with antithyroid drugs. The CDR3 spells CSARDPILGYEQFF. CDR3 DNA: TGCAGTGCTAGAGATCCCATACTAGGCTATGAGCAGTTCTTC.